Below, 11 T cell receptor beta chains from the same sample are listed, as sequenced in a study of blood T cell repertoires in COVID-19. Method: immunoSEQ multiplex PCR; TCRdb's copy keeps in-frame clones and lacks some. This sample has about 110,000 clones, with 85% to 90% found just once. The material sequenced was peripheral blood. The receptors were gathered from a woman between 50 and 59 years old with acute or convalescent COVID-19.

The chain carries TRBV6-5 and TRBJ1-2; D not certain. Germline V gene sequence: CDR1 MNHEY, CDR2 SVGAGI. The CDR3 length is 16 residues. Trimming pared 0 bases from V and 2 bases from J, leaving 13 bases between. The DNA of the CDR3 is TGTGCCAGCAGTTACTCAAGACTAGCGGGGAACTATGGCTACACCTTC. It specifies CASSYSRLAGNYGYTF.

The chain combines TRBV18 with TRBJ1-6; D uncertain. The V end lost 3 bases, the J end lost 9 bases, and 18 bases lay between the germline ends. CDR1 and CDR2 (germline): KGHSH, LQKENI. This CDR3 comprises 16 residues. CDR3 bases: TGTGCCAGCTCACCTTCGGCCGACGGGGTTGGTTCACCCCTCCACTTT. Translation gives CASSPSADGVGSPLHF. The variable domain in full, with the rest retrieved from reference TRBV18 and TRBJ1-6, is NAGVMQNPRHLVRRRGQEARLRCSPMKGHSHVYWYRQLPEEGLKFMVYLQKENIIDESGMPKERFSAEFPKEGPSILRIQQVVRGDSAAYFCASSPSADGVGSPLHFGNGTRLTVT.

The CDR3 is CASGSQVTNTEAFF. Here the CDR3 DNA reads TGTGCCAGCGGATCACAGGTTACGAACACTGAAGCTTTCTTT. The V call is TRBV11-2, the J call TRBJ1-1, with TRBD1 as a possible D gene (5 bases). Germline values: CDR1 SGHAT, CDR2 FQNNGV. The length of the CDR3 is 14 residues. The ends were cut back, 8 bases at V and 1 base at J, with 14 bases in the middle. Drawing the rest from reference TRBV11-2 and TRBJ1-1, the complete variable domain is EAGVAQSPRYKIIEKRQSVAFWCNPISGHATLYWYQQILGQGPKLLIQFQNNGVVDDSQLPKDRFSAERLKGVDSTLKIQPAKLEDSAVYLCASGSQVTNTEAFFGQGTRLTVV.

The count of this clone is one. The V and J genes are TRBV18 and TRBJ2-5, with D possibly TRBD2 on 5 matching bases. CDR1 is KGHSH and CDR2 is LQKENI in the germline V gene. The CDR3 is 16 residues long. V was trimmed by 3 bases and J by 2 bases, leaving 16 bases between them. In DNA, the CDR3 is TGTGCCAGCTCACCGTACCCCCCGGGAAGGCAAGAGACCCAGTACTTC. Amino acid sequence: CASSPYPPGRQETQYF.

CDR3 sequence (DNA): TGTGCCAGCTCACCGGTCTTTATGGGACTAGCGGGAGGGGACAATGAGCAGTTCTTC. The encoded protein is CASSPVFMGLAGGDNEQFF. The V and J genes are TRBV18 and TRBJ2-1; 16 bases line up with TRBD2. Germline loops: CDR1 KGHSH, CDR2 LQKENI. The CDR3 covers 19 residues. Losses at the gene ends were 3 bases for V and 5 bases for J; bases not matched to a gene: 10. Using reference TRBV18 and TRBJ2-1 for the parts outside the CDR3, the full variable domain is NAGVMQNPRHLVRRRGQEARLRCSPMKGHSHVYWYRQLPEEGLKFMVYLQKENIIDESGMPKERFSAEFPKEGPSILRIQQVVRGDSAAYFCASSPVFMGLAGGDNEQFFGPGTRLTVL.

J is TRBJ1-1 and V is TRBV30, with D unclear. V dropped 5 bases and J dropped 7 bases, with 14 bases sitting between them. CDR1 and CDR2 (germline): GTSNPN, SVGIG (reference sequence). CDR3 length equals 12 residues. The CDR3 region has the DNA TGTGCCTGGGGGTGGACTGAAAATGAAGCTTTCTTT. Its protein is CAWGWTENEAFF.

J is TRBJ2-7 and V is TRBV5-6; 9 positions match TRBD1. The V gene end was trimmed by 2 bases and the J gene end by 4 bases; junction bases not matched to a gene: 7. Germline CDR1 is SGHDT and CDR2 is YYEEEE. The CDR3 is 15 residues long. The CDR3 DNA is TGTGCCAGCAGCTTAGTGACAGGGGGGGATTACGAGCAGTACTTC. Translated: CASSLVTGGDYEQYF.

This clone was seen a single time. CDR3 DNA: TGTGCCAGCAGCTCACACCCCGGGACAGGGAAACACGAGCAGTACTTC. As protein: CASSSHPGTGKHEQYF. The chain couples TRBV9 to TRBJ2-7, with 9 bases fitting TRBD1. The V segment lost 4 bases and the J segment 5 bases; nucleotides outside the gene matches: 13. The CDR3 length is 16 residues. Germline CDR1 reads SGDLS; CDR2 reads YYNGEE.

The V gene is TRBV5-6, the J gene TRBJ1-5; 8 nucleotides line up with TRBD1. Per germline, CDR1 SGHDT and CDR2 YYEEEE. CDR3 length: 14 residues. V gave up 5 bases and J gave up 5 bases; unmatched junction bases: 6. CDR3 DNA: TGTGCCAGCAGTCTGTTACAGGGGGATCAGCCCCAGCATTTT. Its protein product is CASSLLQGDQPQHF.

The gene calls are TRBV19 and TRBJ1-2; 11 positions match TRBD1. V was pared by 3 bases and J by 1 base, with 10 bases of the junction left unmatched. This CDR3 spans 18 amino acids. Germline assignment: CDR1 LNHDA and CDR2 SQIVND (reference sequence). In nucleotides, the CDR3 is TGTGCCAGTAGTATGCCAACCCGGGACAGGGGGTATAACTATGGCTACACCTTC. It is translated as CASSMPTRDRGYNYGYTF.

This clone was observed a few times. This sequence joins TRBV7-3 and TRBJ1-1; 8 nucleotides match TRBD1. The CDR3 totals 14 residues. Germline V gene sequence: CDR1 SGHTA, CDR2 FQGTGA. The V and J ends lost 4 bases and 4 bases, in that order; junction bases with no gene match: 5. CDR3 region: CASSWTGLSTEAFF. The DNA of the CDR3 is TGTGCCAGCAGCTGGACAGGGTTAAGCACTGAAGCTTTCTTT.